This T cell receptor beta chain was recorded in a study of cytomegalovirus exposure and HLA in healthy donors. General observations from the study: The tendency of first-cohort TCR clusters to co-occur in the 120 or so validation repertoires emerged from a later analysis. Among TCR sequences, most were rare, though some public TCRs appeared in many donors. The study designated 150 to 200 TCR beta chains cytomegalovirus-associated. CMV antigen specificity was confirmed in vitro for a few CMV-associated chains.

Germline V gives CDR1 SQVTM, CDR2 ANQGSEA. The CDR3 covers 13 residues. V lost 4 bases, J lost 5 bases, and 2 bases stayed unmatched. On this clone: Antigen: not known.

Clones were sequenced by immunoSEQ multiplex PCR, and TCRdb holds only the in-frame ones, with some missing. Of roughly 68,000 clones listed, roughly 95% are singletons. The chain links TRBV29-1 to TRBJ2-2, with 9 nucleotides matching TRBD1. The TCR sequence derives from a woman aged 18-29 years in good health and CMV-seropositive. The sample comprised PBMCs. CDR3 sequence: CSVVGTGTGELFF. Here the CDR3 DNA reads TGCAGCGTTGTTGGGACAGGGACCGGGGAGCTGTTTTTT.